Detailed here is one T cell receptor beta chain. The entry originates in a study of blood T cell repertoires in COVID-19. Study-wide context: Italy, Spain and the United States were the sources of the convalescent and acute COVID-19 samples. T cells, B-cell-depleted T cells, or PBMCs supplied cDNA or gDNA.

Source study methods: Researchers report that nucleated cell counts were estimated from reference gene primer amplification. Some clones are missing from TCRdb's copy, which holds only in-frame ones; the method was immunoSEQ multiplex PCR. That table furnishes V, J and clone size, whereas the DNA furnished D and trimming. The sample consists of around 150,000 clones, about three quarters of them appearing once. The CDR3 consists of 16 residues. The V and J ends lost 0 bases and 0 bases, in that order; junction bases with no gene match: 1. CDR1 is ENHRY, CDR2 SYGVKD, per germline. The sample was peripheral blood. The chain has TRBV10-3 and TRBJ2-2; TRBD2 matches at 7 bases. The TCR comes from a man between 70 and 80 years old with acute or convalescent COVID-19. The CDR3 DNA reads as TGTGCCATCAGTGAGTCAAGCGGGGCGAACACCGGGGAGCTGTTTTTT. Residues: CAISESSGANTGELFF.